A single sample is the source of the 9 T cell receptor beta chains below, sequenced in a study of sequential checkpoint blockade in melanoma. This sample's treatment: randomized to nivolumab then ipilimumab (arm A) or the reverse (arm B). Clones were sequenced by immunoSEQ multiplex PCR, and TCRdb holds only the in-frame ones, with some missing. The sample lists about 13,000 clones, 25% to 30% occurring once. The sequencing here drew on tumor tissue (inferred from file names), taken from a patient given nivolumab and ipilimumab in sequence. The receptors were sampled from a human donor with melanoma.

This rearrangement joins TRBV28 to TRBJ2-7; TRBD2 agrees at 12 bases. J gave up 2 bases and V 3 bases, and 11 bases lay outside the gene matches. From germline, CDR1 is MDHEN and CDR2 SYDVKM. This CDR3 has 18 amino acids. The DNA for the CDR3 is TGTGCCAGCAGTTTCCACCTACTAGCGGGAGGACCGACCTACGAGCAGTACTTC. This gives the protein CASSFHLLAGGPTYEQYF.

The rearrangement joins TRBV18 to TRBJ2-7; TRBD1 matches 9 bases. This CDR3 is 13 amino acids long. The germline V gene encodes CDR1 KGHSH and CDR2 LQKENI. Germline trimming cut 5 bases from V and 5 bases from J; bases unmatched to any gene: 4. CDR3: CASSGQGRNEQYF. The CDR3 DNA reads as TGTGCCAGCTCAGGACAGGGGCGGAACGAGCAGTACTTC. Together with reference TRBV18 and TRBJ2-7, the CDR3 gives the full variable domain: NAGVMQNPRHLVRRRGQEARLRCSPMKGHSHVYWYRQLPEEGLKFMVYLQKENIIDESGMPKERFSAEFPKEGPSILRIQQVVRGDSAAYFCASSGQGRNEQYFGPGTRLTVT.

This clone turned up a few times. The chain uses TRBV11-3 and TRBJ1-4, with a tentative D call TRBD1 (5 bases). Germline loops: CDR1 SGHNT, CDR2 YENEEA. The CDR3 extends over 15 amino acids. Trimming left V 6 bases short and J 0 bases short, with 11 bases between. The CDR3 sequence: CASSSGTATNEKLFF. CDR3 nucleotides: TGTGCCAGCAGTTCTGGGACGGCAACTAATGAAAAACTGTTTTTT.

The chain recombines TRBV6-8 with TRBJ1-4, with 7 bases that match TRBD1. CDR3 size: 16 residues. Germline assignment: CDR1 MNHGY and CDR2 SAAAGT. The V segment lost 5 bases and the J segment 4 bases; nucleotides outside the gene matches: 10. The CDR3 nucleotides read TGTGCCAGCAGTACCAGAACGGGACAGATTAATGAAAAACTGTTTTTT. It is translated as CASSTRTGQINEKLFF.

The J gene is TRBJ2-1, the V gene TRBV28; D is uncertain. The germline V gene has CDR1 MDHEN and CDR2 SYDVKM. The V end was cut by 3 bases, the J end by 2 bases, with 2 bases between. The CDR3 is 12 residues long. CDR3 amino acids: CASSLPYNEQFF. DNA of the CDR3: TGTGCCAGCAGTTTGCCCTACAATGAGCAGTTCTTC.

V usage is TRBV28 and J usage is TRBJ1-1; the D gene is possibly TRBD1 (6 bases). The CDR3 covers 16 residues. CDR1 is MDHEN and CDR2 is SYDVKM in the germline V gene. V dropped 0 bases and J dropped 3 bases, with 14 bases sitting between them. DNA for the CDR3: TGTGCCAGCAGTTTATGGCGCAGGGGCGCGGACACTGAAGCTTTCTTT. Translated, it gives CASSLWRRGADTEAFF.

In its sample, this clone was seen a few times. This chain connects TRBV11-3 to TRBJ2-5; D is unclear. V lost 3 bases, J lost 4 bases, and 15 bases lay in between. This CDR3 is 15 amino acids long. Per the germline V gene, CDR1 is SGHNT and CDR2 is YENEEA. The CDR3 loop reads CASSFPLGSVETQYF. Here the CDR3 DNA reads TGTGCCAGCAGCTTTCCCTTGGGTAGTGTAGAGACCCAGTACTTC.

Ten or more counts support this clone. The rearrangement links TRBV6-8 to TRBJ2-1; TRBD2 is a possible D gene (6 bases). V was shortened by 5 bases and J by 6 bases, with 23 bases between the two germline ends. The CDR3 has 17 amino acids. Germline CDR1 MNHGY, CDR2 SAAAGT. The CDR3 is CASSPDPTSRGRNEQFF. CDR3 DNA: TGTGCCAGCAGTCCCGACCCAACTAGCAGAGGGCGCAATGAGCAGTTCTTC.

This clone came up a few times. The gene calls are TRBV4-1 and TRBJ2-7; D call uncertain. The germline V gene encodes CDR1 MGHRA and CDR2 YSYEKL. The CDR3 has 17 amino acids. Deletions cut 1 base from V and 1 base from J, with 17 bases between. Here the CDR3 reads CASSQVPGHLASYEQYF. The DNA of the CDR3 is TGCGCCAGCAGCCAAGTCCCGGGCCACCTGGCTTCCTACGAGCAGTACTTC.